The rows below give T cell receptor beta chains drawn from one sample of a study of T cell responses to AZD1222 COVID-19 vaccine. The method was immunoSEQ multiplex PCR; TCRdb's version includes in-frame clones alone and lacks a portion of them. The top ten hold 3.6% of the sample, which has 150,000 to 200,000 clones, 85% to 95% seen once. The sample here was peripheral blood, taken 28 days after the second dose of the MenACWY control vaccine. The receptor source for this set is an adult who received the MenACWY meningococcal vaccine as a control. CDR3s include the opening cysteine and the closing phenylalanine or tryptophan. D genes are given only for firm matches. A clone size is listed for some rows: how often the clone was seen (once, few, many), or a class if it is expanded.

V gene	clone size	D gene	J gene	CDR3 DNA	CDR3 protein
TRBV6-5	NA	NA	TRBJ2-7	TGTGCCAGCAAACGGGACACCACCTACGAGCAGTACTTC	CASKRDTTYEQYF
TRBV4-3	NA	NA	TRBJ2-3	TGCGCCAGCAGCCAAGATGGACCGGGAGTGGCAGATACGCAGTATTTT	CASSQDGPGVADTQYF
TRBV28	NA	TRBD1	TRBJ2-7	TGTGCCAGCAGTAGGGACAGGGGCTTCTACGAGCAGTACTTC	CASSRDRGFYEQYF
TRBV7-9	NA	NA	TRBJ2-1	TGTGCCAGCAGCCATACACTGGGTGAGCAGTTCTTC	CASSHTLGEQFF
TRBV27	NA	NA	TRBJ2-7	TGTGCCAGCAGTACGAGGTTGGACCCCTCGGGGGAGCAGTACTTC	CASSTRLDPSGEQYF
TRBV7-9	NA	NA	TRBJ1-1	TGTGCCAGCAGCCCCGAGGGGGGGGCGGGAAACACTGAAGCTTTCTTT	CASSPEGGAGNTEAFF
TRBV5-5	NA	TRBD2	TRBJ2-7	TGTGCCAGCAGCTTAGGGACGGGAGGGCCCTACGAGCAGTACTTC	CASSLGTGGPYEQYF
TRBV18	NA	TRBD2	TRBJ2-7	TGTGCCAGCGGACTAGGAGACACCTACGAGCAGTACTTC	CASGLGDTYEQYF
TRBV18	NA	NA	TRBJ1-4	TGTGCCAGCTCACTCGGTATGGTTGGGTTCGGTGAAAAACTGTTTTTT	CASSLGMVGFGEKLFF
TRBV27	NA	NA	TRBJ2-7	TGTGCCAGCAGTTTGCGCGGGATTTCCTACGAGCAGTACTTC	CASSLRGISYEQYF
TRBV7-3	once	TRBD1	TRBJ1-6	TGTGCCAGCAGCACAGGGGGGTCACCCCTCCACTTT	CASSTGGSPLHF
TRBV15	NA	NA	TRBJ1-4	TGTGCCACCAGCAGAGATACCGGGAGACGCGAAAAACTGTTTTTT	CATSRDTGRREKLFF
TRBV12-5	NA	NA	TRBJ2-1	TGTGCTAGTGGTTTTAGGCGGTCTCCTTACAATGAGCAGTTCTTC	CASGFRRSPYNEQFF
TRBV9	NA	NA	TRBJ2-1	TGTGCCAGCAGCGTAGGTCGCAATGAGCAGTTCTTC	CASSVGRNEQFF
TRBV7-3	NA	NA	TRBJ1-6	TGTGCCAGCAGCTTTGCGTTAGACTCACCCCTCCACTTT	CASSFALDSPLHF
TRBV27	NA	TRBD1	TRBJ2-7	TGTGCCAGCAGACAGGGGGGCCTCTCCTACGAGCAGTACTTC	CASRQGGLSYEQYF
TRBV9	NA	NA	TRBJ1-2	TGTGCCAGCAGCGTGCGGAGGTTCGGTGGAGGAGGGGATGGCTACACCTTC	CASSVRRFGGGGDGYTF
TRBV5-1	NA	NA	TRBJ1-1	TGCGCCAGCATCATACCTTCGAACACTGAAGCTTTCTTT	CASIIPSNTEAFF
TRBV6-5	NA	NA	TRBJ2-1	TGTGCCAGCAGTTACTCAAATCAGCAGAATGAGCAGTTCTTC	CASSYSNQQNEQFF
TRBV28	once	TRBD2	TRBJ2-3	TGTGCCAGCAGTTTAGGGGCGGGAGACTTTTTAGATACGCAGTATTTT	CASSLGAGDFLDTQYF
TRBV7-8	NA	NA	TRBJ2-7	TGTGCCAGCAGCCCGAGCGGCTACGAGCAGTACTTC	CASSPSGYEQYF
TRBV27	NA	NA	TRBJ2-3	TGTGCCAGCAGTGTCACAAGAAATTCAGATACGCAGTATTTT	CASSVTRNSDTQYF
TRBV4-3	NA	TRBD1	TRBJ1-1	TGCGCCAGCAGCCAAGGACAGGGTGACACTGAAGCTTTCTTT	CASSQGQGDTEAFF
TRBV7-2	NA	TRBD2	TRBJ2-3	TGTGCCAGCAGCGTCTCAGCGGGAGGGTCCGGGGGTACGCAGTATTTT	CASSVSAGGSGGTQYF
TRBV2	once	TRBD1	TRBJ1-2	TGTGCCAGCACCATACTACAGGGGGCCCATGGCTACACCTTC	CASTILQGAHGYTF
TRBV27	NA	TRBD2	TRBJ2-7	TGTGCCAGCAGTCAGGGGACTAGAGACGAGCAGTACTTC	CASSQGTRDEQYF
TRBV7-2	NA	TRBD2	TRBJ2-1	TGTGCCAGCAGCTTAGCGGGGACTAGCTATGAGCAGTTCTTC	CASSLAGTSYEQFF
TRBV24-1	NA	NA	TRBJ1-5	TGTGCCACCGGGTCGGCAGCTAATCAGCCCCAGCATTTT	CATGSAANQPQHF
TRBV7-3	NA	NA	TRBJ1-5	TGTGCCAGCAGCCCCCGACCCGGAGAGCCCCAGCATTTT	CASSPRPGEPQHF
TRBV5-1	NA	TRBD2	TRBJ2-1	TGCGCCAGCAGCTTAGCTGTTCGGGGAGGGTACAATGAGCAGTTCTTC	CASSLAVRGGYNEQFF
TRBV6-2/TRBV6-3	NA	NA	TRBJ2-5	TGTGCCAGCAGTTACCCAGAGACCCAGTACTTC	CASSYPETQYF
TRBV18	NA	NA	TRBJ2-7	TGTGCCAGCTCGCCCTCTACAGGCATAGAACAGTACTTC	CASSPSTGIEQYF
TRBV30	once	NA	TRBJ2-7	TGTGCCTGGAGTAGGCAGGGACCATACGAGCAGTACTTC	CAWSRQGPYEQYF
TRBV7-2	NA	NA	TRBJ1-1	TGTGCCAGCAGCTCCCACCCGGGAACTGAAGCTTTCTTT	CASSSHPGTEAFF
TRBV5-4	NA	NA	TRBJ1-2	TGTGCCAGCAGCGCAGACAGTTTGTGGAATGGCTACACCTTC	CASSADSLWNGYTF
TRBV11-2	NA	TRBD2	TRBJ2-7	TGTGCCAGCAGCCCCATTAGCGGGAGGGCCGTCTACGAGCAGTACTTC	CASSPISGRAVYEQYF
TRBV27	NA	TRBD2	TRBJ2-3	TGTGCCAGCAACGGACTAGCGGGAGGCAGACCTAGCACAGATACGCAGTATTTT	CASNGLAGGRPSTDTQYF
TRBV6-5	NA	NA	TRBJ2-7	TGTGCCAGCAGGGGGTTTGAGGCCACCTACGAGCAGTACTTC	CASRGFEATYEQYF
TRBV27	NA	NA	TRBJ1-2	TGTGCCAGCAGTTTATCGCCCGACACCTATGGCTACACCTTC	CASSLSPDTYGYTF
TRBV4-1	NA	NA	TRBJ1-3	TGCGCCAGCAGCCAAGACAGGGTGCCTGGAAACACCATATATTTT	CASSQDRVPGNTIYF
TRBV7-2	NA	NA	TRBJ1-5	TGTGCCAGCAGCTTGCCCCGGGGAACGGGCAATCAGCCCCAGCATTTT	CASSLPRGTGNQPQHF
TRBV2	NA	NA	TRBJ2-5	TGTGCCAGCAGTGTTCCTTTAGGAACCCAGTACTTC	CASSVPLGTQYF
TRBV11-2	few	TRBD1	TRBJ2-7	TGTGCCAGCAGCTTAGTCCCGACAGGGAACTACGAGCAGTACTTC	CASSLVPTGNYEQYF
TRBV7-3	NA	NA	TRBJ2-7	TGTGCCAGCAGCTTAAGGCCGAGTTCGGTCTACGAGCAGTACTTC	CASSLRPSSVYEQYF
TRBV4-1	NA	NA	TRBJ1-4	TGCGCCAGCAGCCAAGCCCCTAATGAAAAACTGTTTTTT	CASSQAPNEKLFF
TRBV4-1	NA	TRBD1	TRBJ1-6	TGCGCCAGCAGCCCGGACGCGGGACAGGGAAGTTCACCCCTCCACTTT	CASSPDAGQGSSPLHF
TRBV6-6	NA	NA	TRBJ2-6	TGTGCCAGCGATACTGGGGCTGGGGCCAACGTCCTGACTTTC	CASDTGAGANVLTF
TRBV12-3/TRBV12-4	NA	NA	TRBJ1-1	TGTGCCAGCAGCTGGGTCGGCACTGAAGCTTTCTTT	CASSWVGTEAFF
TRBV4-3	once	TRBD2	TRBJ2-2	TGCGCCAGCAGCCCGACTAGCGGGGGAGCCGGGGAGCTGTTTTTT	CASSPTSGGAGELFF
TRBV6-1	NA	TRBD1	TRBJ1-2	TGTGCCAGCAGTGACCGGGACAGAAGAGGCTACACCTTC	CASSDRDRRGYTF
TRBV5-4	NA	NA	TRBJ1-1	TGTGCCAGCAGCTTGGGTACGAACACTGAAGCTTTCTTT	CASSLGTNTEAFF
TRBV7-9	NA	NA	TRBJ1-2	TGTGCCAGCAGCTTAGCGGGGGGTAGCTATGGCTACACCTTC	CASSLAGGSYGYTF
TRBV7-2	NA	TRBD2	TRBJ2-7	TGTGCCAGCAGCGCTAGCGGGGTTGACTCCTACGAGCAGTACTTC	CASSASGVDSYEQYF
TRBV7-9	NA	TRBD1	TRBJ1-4	TGTGCCAGCAGCTTAGACGTGGGACAGGGTGATGAAAAACTGTTTTTT	CASSLDVGQGDEKLFF